This entry is about one TCR beta chain. Only a few counts were recorded for this clone. Its target antigen remains unknown. Qualities for individual bases were not recorded, and no much larger clone is one base off. The library was produced with the immunoSEQ multiplex PCR assay. For the multiplex PCR, a mixture combining 60 forward primers for TCR Vbeta segments and 13 reverse primers for TCR Jbeta segments was used. Amplification of the CDR3 region of rearranged TCR beta genes was performed with a multiplex PCR assay on genomic DNA. On the Illumina HiSeq System, the amplified TCR beta libraries were sequenced as 87-base-pair reads. Turning to the authors' computational methods: A later analysis tallied 75 million to 95 million unique TCR beta chains across the roughly 610 repertoires, and about 10 million of those chains were shared by two or more donors. Raw reads were error-corrected and collapsed into unique sequences with a nearest-neighbor algorithm that merged closely related sequences to remove PCR and sequencing errors. Alignment of CDR3 sequences to IMGT reference sequences was used to assign V, D and J gene segments. For a sequence to be retained, a match of at least six nucleotides to both a V gene segment and a J gene segment was required. A rearrangement counted as productive if the CDR3 had no stop codons and remained in frame with V and J, and every other rearrangement counted as non-productive. CDR3 was defined by IMGT convention, running from the second conserved V-encoded cysteine to the conserved J-encoded phenylalanine. The earlier analysis of 587 of the donors excluded sequences that lacked an unambiguous match to a single V gene segment. In an earlier analysis of roughly 600 of the donors, a V segment was called functional when productive rearrangements were above 56.7%, and segregating when the standard deviation between donors exceeded 5%. To diagnose cytomegalovirus status from the catalog of TCR beta chain sequences, a statistical classification framework was built. A later analysis assigned V and J genes by comparing TCR nucleotide sequences with IMGT/GENE-DB human TR gene sequences. A later analysis assigned CDR3 sequences and most-parsimonious VDJ recombination scenarios with the TCRdist pipeline. In a later analysis, each TCR beta chain was defined by its CDR3 amino acid sequence together with its V-gene family, and reads lacking a unique V-gene family were excluded. To address suspected cross-contamination and a sequencing artifact, a later analysis removed roughly 640 highly shared, low-generation-probability nucleotide sequences. In a later analysis, a clonal expansion index for each public chain was calculated from normalized within-repertoire ranks of inferred template counts. Generation probabilities in a later analysis came from a VDJ recombination model fitted to out-of-frame rearrangements, and those results were checked against IGoR. Hypergeometric tests were used in a later analysis to score TCR-TCR, TCR-HLA and TCR-CMV co-occurrence, with a repertoire-size bias correction applied to the TCR pairs. To estimate false discovery rates, a later analysis permuted the HLA or CMV assignments 20 times. In a later analysis, co-occurring TCRs were grouped using DBSCAN, and TCRdist sequence similarity was added for clustering within HLA-allele-positive subsets. For co-occurrence clustering, repertoires with fewer than 30,000 or more than 120,000 public chains were excluded, along with 5 or 6 repertoires with anomalous nucleotide sharing. In its TCRdb copy, this immuneACCESS table keeps in-frame sequences only and misses some clones. Where compared with another copy, unresolved V genes explain less than half of these, and the others have no known cause. The V and J calls and clone size were taken over from that table, and D and trimming were inferred from the DNA. The sample records 90,000 to 100,000 clones, around a tenth of which are singletons. The ten top clones hold approximately 5.1% of the sample.

The CDR3 numbers 16 residues from cysteine through phenylalanine. Only the CDR3 region is kept as DNA, spanning 48 bases read in frame from base 1. The cohort was made up of about 670 healthy bone marrow donors. At the time of sampling, every cohort member was nominally healthy, though immune exposures that went unrecorded were likely present. The donor was CMV seropositive and was included in the group of 250 to 350 seropositive cohort members. Each donor provided a peripheral blood sample, and peripheral blood mononuclear cells were used for TCR beta sequencing. The Qiagen DNeasy Blood Extraction Kit was used to extract genomic DNA from the blood cell samples. These data come from a study of cytomegalovirus exposure and HLA in healthy donors (dated 2017 in TCRdb). The study in broad terms: In an earlier analysis of some 610 of the donors, about 260 Gb of sequence data and 100 million or so unique TCR beta sequences from about 190 million T cells were reported. Genome-wide SNP genotypes for about three fifths of the roughly 670 donors were used in a later genetic analysis, which treated that subset as a discovery cohort. The study combined high-throughput TCR immunosequencing, statistical association of individual TCRs with disease status, and machine learning to predict cytomegalovirus infection status. Besides the first cohort of more than 650 subjects, a separate validation cohort made up of 95 to 150 different subjects was used. In an earlier analysis of 550 to 700 of the donors, high-throughput TCR beta sequencing was used to judge whether each TCR beta V gene segment behaved as functional or pseudogenic. Four to six DR-DQ haplotypes were handled as single units for association and clustering, since linkage in the cohort was strong. Using immunosequencing, the study profiled T cell repertoires from around 680 subjects and related those repertoires to cytomegalovirus serostatus. Alongside the repertoire data, information on donor age, sex, ethnicity and CMV serostatus was compiled. Rather than drawing on any new phenotypic data, the later analysis identified candidate immune exposures from TCR beta sequences and the way those sequences occurred across donors. Of the 300 to 450 genotyped donors, 81% were placed in the genetic ancestry cluster associated with self-reported Caucasian donors. A later analysis re-analyzed previously published TCR beta repertoires from about 600 donors and added high-resolution HLA genotyping to study TCR occurrence patterns. The number of typed donors differed by locus: about 629-630 for A, B, C, DRB1 and DQB1; 522 for DQA1; 606 for DPA1; and roughly 450 for DPB1. The study aimed to test whether signatures of past pathogen exposure could be identified by cataloging public T cell receptors. On average, around 240,000 unique TCR beta nucleotide sequences were sequenced per donor among about 400 genotyped donors of the cohort, with roughly 18% of those sequences being non-productive. All discovery cohort repertoires had been generated on a single sequencing platform. About 320 gigabases of sequencing data and tens of millions of unique TCR sequences were included in an early release covering around 650 HLA-typed donors. Both class I and class II loci were covered by HLA typing, at four-digit resolution. The investigation overall reported the following: A further reported finding was that TCR beta sequences accurately predicted the HLA-A and HLA-B alleles for most subjects in the first cohort. In a later analysis, the rate of TCR association differed among HLA loci, with DRB1 alleles having the most associated TCRs and HLA-C alleles having the fewest. Specific HLA alleles were associated with 15,000 to 20,000 TCR beta sequences at a false discovery rate of 0.05 in a later analysis. Several of the top co-occurrence clusters appeared to be linked to parvovirus B19, influenza, CMV and Epstein-Barr virus, according to a later analysis. This cohort had only TCR beta chains sequenced, and the lack of alpha or paired-chain data limited which features could be detected. It was suggested by the authors that the approach could potentially be generalized to other disease states and immunological phenotypes. In the study, 150 to 200 TCR beta chains were listed as associated with cytomegalovirus. Three of the identified cytomegalovirus-associated TCR beta chains were confirmed in vitro to be specific for cytomegalovirus antigens. Sequencing depth was assumed to be roughly uniform across donors in the presence/absence analyses, though that assumption may not hold. Because counts were too low, seventeen rarely observed V segments, including chromosome 9 orphons, were left out of the earlier analysis of several hundred of the donors. The classifier was reported to diagnose cytomegalovirus status with high specificity and sensitivity in both the original cohort and the validation cohort. Because HLA typing was missing for some donors at each locus, association tests included only the typed subset. Some IMGT-functional V segments, including TRBV6-2 and TRBV6-3, could not be told apart with the 87-base-pair reads, so those segments were excluded. Strong co-occurrence of HLA alleles, especially DR and DQ, made assigning TCR associations to individual alleles difficult. Across donors, most TCR sequences were observed very rarely, whereas some public TCRs were present in many individuals. An earlier analysis of approximately 570 of the donors showed that most TCR beta V segments appeared in productive rearrangements either about 87% or about 30% of the time, which broadly matched IMGT annotations. Linkage disequilibrium might explain the correlated functional status among segregating V segments, but an unknown experimental factor could not be excluded. In a later analysis, most CMV-associated TCR beta chains were found to appear HLA-restricted, with HLA associations seemingly driven largely by CMV exposure. A group of highly shared sequence variants was considered likely to be a technical artifact of the sequencing pipeline. A later analysis found that HLA-associated TCR beta chains were more clonally expanded and had lower generation probabilities than equally common non-associated chains. A later genetic analysis reported fewer N-insertions in productive TCRs among donors in an Asian-associated ancestry cluster than the roughly 700-donor mean. An association between a missense DCLRE1C variant and V-gene and J-gene trimming of TCR beta chains was found in a later genetic analysis and replicated in an independent cohort. For the cohort, immune exposure information was limited to CMV serostatus.

The receptor chain draws on TRBV1 and TRBJ2-3; the listed D gene, TRBD2, was not tested against the DNA. TRBV1 is noted as a pseudogene. This sequence was found in a man aged 50 to 60 in good health and CMV-seropositive. The sequencing input was PBMCs. The CDR3 reads CTSSQAPGGGTDTQYF. The nucleotides are TGCACCAGCAGCCAAGCTCCGGGAGGTGGCACAGATACGCAGTATTTT.